This entry describes one T cell receptor beta chain. Its antigen is undetermined. Treatment in this sample: oral pan-JAK inhibitor, 5-10 mg twice daily. Extraction of RNA preceded its reverse transcription into cDNA, which served as the sequencing template. Sequencing was performed with immunoSEQ multiplex PCR; in TCRdb, only in-frame clones are kept and a portion is missing. Of hundreds of thousands of clones listed, roughly 63% were seen once; the top ten hold about 0.9%. This entry comes from a study of CD8+ T cells in alopecia areata. Overall study context: Treated patients received oral tofacitinib, 5 to 10 mg twice daily.

Study-wide results and caveats: For lesional scalp, especially alopecia totalis/universalis, clonality was higher than in normal scalp. Tofacitinib delivered significant drops in scalp clonality and in expanded CD8+ clones among the top 100.

Trimming shortened V by 1 base and J by 10 bases, and 11 bases separated the two germline ends. In germline, CDR1 is SGHTA, CDR2 FQGNSA. The CDR3 extends over 13 amino acids. The J gene is TRBJ2-1, the V gene TRBV7-2, with D perhaps TRBD1 or TRBD2 (5 bases each). This material consisted of CD4+ T cells sorted from blood, taken around week 54, from a patient treated with tofacitinib. The receptor was isolated from a human donor with alopecia areata. CDR3 protein: CASSLGVGDEQFF. Written as DNA, the CDR3 is TGTGCCAGCAGCTTAGGCGTAGGGGACGAGCAGTTCTTC.